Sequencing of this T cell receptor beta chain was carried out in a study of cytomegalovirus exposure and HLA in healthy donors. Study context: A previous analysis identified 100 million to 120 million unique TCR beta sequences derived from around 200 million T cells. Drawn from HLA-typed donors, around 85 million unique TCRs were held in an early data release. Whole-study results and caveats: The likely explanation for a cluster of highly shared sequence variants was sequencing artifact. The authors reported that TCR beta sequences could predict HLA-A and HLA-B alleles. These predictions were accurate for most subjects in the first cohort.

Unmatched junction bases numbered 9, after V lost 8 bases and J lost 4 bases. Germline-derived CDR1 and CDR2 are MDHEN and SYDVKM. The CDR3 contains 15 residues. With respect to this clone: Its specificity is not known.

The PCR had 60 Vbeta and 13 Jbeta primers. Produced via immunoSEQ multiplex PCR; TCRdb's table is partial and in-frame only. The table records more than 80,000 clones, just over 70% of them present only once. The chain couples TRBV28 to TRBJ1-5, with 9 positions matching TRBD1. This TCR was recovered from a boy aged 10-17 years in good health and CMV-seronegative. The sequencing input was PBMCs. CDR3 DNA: TGTGCCAGCTCCACCGGACAGGGGAGGAATCAGCCCCAGCATTTT. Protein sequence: CASSTGQGRNQPQHF. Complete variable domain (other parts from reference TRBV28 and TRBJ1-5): DVKVTQSSRYLVKRTGEKVFLECVQDMDHENMFWYRQDPGLGLRLIYFSYDVKMKEKGDIPEGYSVSREKKERFSLILESASTNQTSMYLCASSTGQGRNQPQHFGDGTRLSIL.